This T cell receptor (beta chain) was sequenced in a study of shared clonotypes between healthy human individuals (dated by TCRdb to 2018 to 2020). Background on the whole study: The cohort included a few men and a couple of women between 18 and 49 years of age. Different laboratories and diverse techniques were used to prepare libraries and sequence TCR repertoires, to increase sequencing depth and limit assay-specific biases. For each donor, CD4 naive and CD4 memory were each run on three plates, CD8 naive on two plates, and CD8 memory on one plate. Per donor, leukapheresis produced somewhere between about 0.8 and 9 billion PBMCs. To estimate repertoire size and how much clonotype sharing occurs between individuals, the study deeply sequenced the blood TCR repertoires of 5 or 6 healthy adults. What the study reported, not specific to this receptor: Incomplete sequencing was indicated by rarefaction of sorted-subset datasets, despite the large sequencing depth. Pairwise subsampling led to the expectation that sequencing depth would affect the degree of clonotype sharing among donors. Naive subsets generally had larger estimated clonotype richness than memory subsets. Only blood was sampled, and tissue TCR repertoires likely differ from those in blood. The small number of donors limited the genetic and exposure-history diversity represented. Clonotypes shared by all four sorted-subset donors showed higher generation probabilities than non-shared clonotypes. Roughly 5% of naive CD4, 3% to 3.5% of naive CD8, about 2.5% of memory CD4, and about 0.4% of memory CD8 clonotypes were shared across several donors.

To note about this clone: The target of this receptor is not known. Base qualities are not provided; no much larger clone lies one nucleotide away.

Taken from the germline V gene (reference sequence), the CDR1 and CDR2 loops are MNHNY and SVGAGI. From the cysteine up to the phenylalanine, the CDR3 has a length of 16 residues. Left in the record is the CDR3 DNA by itself, 48 bases read in frame from the first base. The V and J ends are trimmed by 5 bases and 5 bases, leaving 20 bases between them. TCR CDR3 regions were amplified from genomic DNA by multiplex PCR using the deep immunoSEQ assay. For each cell subset, the extracted genomic DNA was distributed evenly across all wells of several immunoSEQ 96-well plates, and each plate served as one replicate. For sorted subsets, 150 to 250 ng of genomic DNA, equivalent to around 30,000 T cell genomes, went into each replicate PCR. Purified libraries were quantified with a Qubit 3.0 fluorometer, sized on a Bioanalyzer 2100, and re-quantified with the KAPA Library Quantification kit. A separate single-read 150-cycle Illumina NextSeq 550 flow cell was used to sequence each immunoSEQ 96-well plate. From the authors' description of their analysis: Because only junctional sequences without quality scores were contained in the immunoSEQ output, filtering matching that applied to full-length reads could not be performed. Sequences were annotated with PyIR, a Python wrapper for IgBLAST v1.9, using IMGT germline references to assign V/J genes and CDR3. Reads with weak V/J assignments (E-value above 1e-6), missing CDR3, stop codons, out-of-frame junctions, or ambiguous translated residues were removed. V3J clonotypes were defined as sequences sharing the same inferred V gene, J gene, and CDR3 amino acid sequence. The percentage overlap between two repertoires was calculated by dividing the number of shared unique clonotypes by the size of the smaller repertoire. Richness of each repertoire was evaluated using RTK rarefaction, the Chao1 estimator, and Recon v2.1 estimates of unobserved clonotypes. Generation probabilities were computed with OLGA for all TCRbeta clonotypes obtained by the gDNA method from several donors. TCRdb obtained this table from immuneACCESS and retained in-frame rearrangements with V and J assigned. These tables miss some clones; where compared with another copy, unresolved V genes account for less than half of the shortfall, and the remainder is unexplained. V and J calls and clone size are copied from that table; D and trimming were computed from the DNA. This sample gives about 2 million clones in total; about 95% of them show up just once. In total, the top ten clones hold about 1.1% of the sample.

For the CD8 naive samples, CD45RO-negative cells were positively selected for CCR7, yielding a CD45RA+CCR7+ population from which TemRA cells were excluded. The donors were healthy, HIV-negative adults who had no recently reported acute infections or vaccinations. Every donor was a Caucasian adult residing in Nashville, Tennessee, USA. Blood was collected by leukapheresis, and PBMCs were isolated by Ficoll-Histopaque density gradient centrifugation and then cryopreserved in liquid nitrogen vapor phase. Analytical flow cytometry was used to check the purity and quantity of every magnetically sorted T cell population. Genomic DNA was isolated from every sorted fraction and measured by UV absorbance on a Nanodrop 2000c.

Rearrangement joined TRBV6-6 to TRBJ2-3; the D gene could be either TRBD1 or TRBD2, each agreeing at 5 bases. This sequence was found in a man between 18 and 35 years old in good health. Source material: naive CD8+ T cells sorted from blood. What this sample's cell subset or site label stands for: CD45RA+CCR7+. For the CDR3, the sequence is CASSNTVGVIGDTQYF. The nucleotide sequence reads as follows: TGTGCCAGCAGTAACACAGTGGGGGTAATAGGAGATACGCAGTATTTT.